This T cell receptor (beta chain) was captured in a study of OX40 agonist ivuxolimab in advanced cancers. Study background: Patients received ivuxolimab, an agonistic anti-OX40 (CD134) antibody. Three patients had partial responses: one hepatocellular carcinoma, two cutaneous melanoma. Study-level points and caveats: Circulating CD4+ and CD8+ T cells showed clonal expansion by week 6 at 0.1 to 3.0 mg/kg. People who partly responded at 0.1-3.0 mg/kg had some of the least clonal expansion seen.

Note on this clone: Its specificity is not known.

TCRdb's table, derived via immunoSEQ multiplex PCR, lists solely in-frame clones and lacks some. The profile covers approximately 77,000 clones, with roughly nine tenths appearing a single time and around 1.5% taken by the ten largest. From germline, CDR1 is SGDLS and CDR2 YYNGEE. CDR3 length equals 17 residues. V was cut by 3 bases and J by 5 bases, with 23 bases left in between. The V call is TRBV9, the J call TRBJ2-5; D call uncertain. The sequence was obtained from an adult with an advanced solid tumor such as melanoma, head and neck, liver or kidney cancer. This sample comprised CD4+ or CD8+ T cells sorted from blood, obtained in a trial of the OX40 agonist ivuxolimab. The CDR3 DNA follows: TGTGCCAGCAGCGGGGATCGGCAGGTTGGTCATCAGGAGACCCAGTACTTC. Amino acid sequence: CASSGDRQVGHQETQYF.